This T cell receptor beta chain was captured by sequencing in a study of CD8 T cells in Susac syndrome (dated by TCRdb to between 2019 and 2020). Study-wide context: Repertoire sequencing was used to test whether CD8+ T cell activation and differentiation in Susac syndrome was antigen driven.

Deletion took 1 base off V and 4 bases off J, with a span of 10 bases between the germline ends. Via the germline V gene (reference sequence), CDR1 is LGHDT and CDR2 YNNKEL. From the cysteine through the phenylalanine, the CDR3 covers 14 amino acids. Just CDR3 DNA is preserved here, 42 bases in frame from base 1. General conclusions and limits of the study: The study acknowledged that relatively few individuals were included in the TCR sequencing and HLA analysis.

Peripheral blood CD8+ and CD4+ T cells from healthy donors, Susac syndrome patients and multiple sclerosis patients were profiled by high-throughput TCR beta sequencing. Multiple sclerosis controls were treatment-naive patients with stable or active relapsing-remitting disease fulfilling revised McDonald criteria. Bulk CD8+ and CD4+ T cells were purified by magnetic negative isolation, while CD8+ TEMRA cells were enriched using FACS. Blood was drawn into EDTA tubes, processed within 24 hours, and PBMCs were isolated by density gradient centrifugation. PBMCs intended for TCR sequencing were cryopreserved in liquid nitrogen and thawed later in a water bath at 37 degrees C. Purity of sorted or isolated CD4+, CD8+ and CD8+ TEMRA cells was at least 90%. This clonotype has a single count. No cognate antigen has been identified for it. No much larger clonotype is one base removed from it; base qualities were not supplied. One read alone provides weak support.

RNA was extracted with the RNeasy kit and about 0.5 to 1 ug was reverse transcribed using random hexamers. The immunoSEQ multiplex PCR assay, which covers 54 Vbeta and 13 Jbeta segments, was used to amplify TCR beta CDR3 regions. Bias from PCR amplification was corrected by using a synthetic template baseline for primer optimization and for computational correction. Regarding the original processing steps: Reads were annotated to V, D and J genes according to IMGT and were analyzed with immunoSEQ Analyzer, with only productive sequences retained. To calculate clonality, Shannon entropy was normalized by log2 of the number of productive unique sequences and then subtracted from one. For each patient and control, public and private clones were evaluated among the 100 most prevalent clones. Clones were defined as Susac-specific if absent from the healthy and MS cohorts, from around 1,000 published viral clones and from other ImmuneACCESS disease sequences. TCRdb cleaned the public reads at Q25 with fastp, built clones with MiXCR and kept in-frame beta chains. Every CDR3 protein is listed once, alongside the most common genes and DNA of its rows. The V and J calls were determined by TCRdb, not by the authors. The sample contains more than 55,000 distinct CDR3 sequences, roughly 95% of them found a single time. Together, the top ten hold 0.09% to 0.13% of the sample.

Input material: CD4+ T cells from PBMCs. The rearrangement combines TRBV3-1 with TRBJ1-2; no D segment can be confidently identified. This TCR came from a human donor with multiple sclerosis. The CDR3 protein: CASSQAPRVYGYTF. The nucleotide sequence reads as follows: TGTGCCAGCAGCCAAGCGCCGAGAGTCTATGGCTACACCTTC.